Reported below is one T cell receptor beta chain. Its antigen is unidentified. The CDR3 runs 16 residues. Germline CDR1 reads SGHKS; CDR2 reads YYEKEE (reference sequence). The V and J ends lost 0 bases and 1 base respectively, with 8 bases between them. Using immunoSEQ multiplex PCR, the repertoire was profiled, and TCRdb retains in-frame clones only, with some absent. This table holds fewer than 1.8 million clones, about 98.5% found once. The data were obtained in a study of shared clonotypes between healthy human individuals. Study-level background: For every donor, three CD4 naive, three CD4 memory, two CD8 naive and one CD8 memory plates were used.

Study outcomes and limitations: Clonotype sharing among the donors was expected to vary with sequencing depth. Relative to memory subsets, naive subsets generally showed larger estimated richness. Clonotypes which were not shared had lower generation probabilities than clonotypes that all four donors shared.

Sequenced: naive CD4+ T cells sorted from blood. The subset was: CD45RA+ positively selected. The chain has TRBV5-5 and TRBJ2-6; D might be TRBD1 (6 bases). The TCR was taken from a man between 25 and 39 years old in good health. The CDR3 protein is CASSLGQASGANVLTF. CDR3 nucleotides: TGTGCCAGCAGCTTGGGACAGGCGTCTGGGGCCAACGTCCTGACTTTC.